A single sample gave rise to the 26 T cell receptor beta chains below, sequenced in a study of cytomegalovirus exposure and HLA in healthy donors. 60 Vbeta and 13 Jbeta primers were used in PCR. This table comes from immunoSEQ multiplex PCR, and its TCRdb copy is limited to in-frame clones, with some not included. This repertoire shows 200,000 or so clones, 75% to 85% found once; its top ten account for 1.4%. The sequenced material came from PBMCs. These receptors came from a girl aged 10 to 17 in good health and CMV-seronegative.

This chain joins TRBV14 and TRBJ1-1, with a possible D match to TRBD1 (5 bases). The germline gives CDR1 SGHDN, CDR2 FVKESK. This CDR3 has 14 amino acids. Trimming left V 5 bases short and J 2 bases short, with 12 bases between. The CDR3, as DNA: TGTGCCAGCAGCGCGCTCAGGGTAAACACTGAAGCTTTCTTT. This gives the protein CASSALRVNTEAFF.

This clone was counted between two and nine times. J is TRBJ1-3 and V is TRBV27; no clear D gene. The length of the CDR3 is 15 residues. Trimming removed 0 bases at V and 0 bases at J, with 6 bases between. Germline-derived CDR1 and CDR2 are MNHEY and SMNVEV (reference sequence). DNA for the CDR3: TGTGCCAGCAGTTTATCGCGGTCCTCTGGAAACACCATATATTTT. It yields the protein CASSLSRSSGNTIYF.

V is TRBV28 and J is TRBJ2-7; 9 bases line up with TRBD1. There are 14 residues in the CDR3. V lost 4 bases and J lost 6; bases outside the gene matches: 7. Germline V lookup: CDR1 MDHEN, CDR2 SYDVKM. CDR3 residues: CASSWDRVRVEQYF. CDR3 coding DNA: TGTGCCAGCAGTTGGGACAGGGTACGGGTCGAGCAGTACTTC. The full variable domain, in which reference TRBV28 and TRBJ2-7 provide the parts outside the CDR3, is DVKVTQSSRYLVKRTGEKVFLECVQDMDHENMFWYRQDPGLGLRLIYFSYDVKMKEKGDIPEGYSVSREKKERFSLILESASTNQTSMYLCASSWDRVRVEQYFGPGTRLTVT.

This chain links TRBV27 with TRBJ2-5; the D is unclear. The DNA end is a closer match to TRBJ2-7, so the J assignment may be wrong. CDR3 size: 13 residues. The V gene's germline CDR1 is MNHEY and CDR2 SMNVEV (reference sequence). The CDR3 region is CASSLSQIYEQYF. The DNA for the CDR3 is TGTGCCAGCAGTTTATCGCAAATCTACGAGCAGTACTTC.

The J gene is TRBJ2-3, the V gene TRBV28; TRBD2 agrees at 10 bases. V gave up 3 bases and J gave up 3 bases; unmatched junction bases: 3. From germline, CDR1 is MDHEN and CDR2 SYDVKM. The CDR3 has 15 amino acids. Here the CDR3 reads CASSFPGLATDTQYF. As DNA, the CDR3 is TGTGCCAGCAGTTTTCCGGGACTAGCGACAGATACGCAGTATTTT.

The V call is TRBV27, the J call TRBJ2-1; 15 bases line up with TRBD2. The CDR3 is made up of 16 amino acids. Germline V CDR1 and CDR2: MNHEY, SMNVEV (reference sequence). The V gene end was trimmed by 2 bases and the J gene end by 8 bases; junction bases not matched to a gene: 4. This CDR3 is CASSLTGTSGRHEQFF. The CDR3 region has the DNA TGTGCCAGCAGTTTAACCGGGACTAGCGGGAGGCATGAGCAGTTCTTC.

The V and J genes are TRBV5-1 and TRBJ2-3; D is perhaps TRBD2 (5 bases). Germline loops: CDR1 SGHRS, CDR2 YFSETQ. V lost 4 bases to trimming and J lost 5 bases, with 8 bases between them. The CDR3 loop spans 12 amino acids. The CDR3 nucleotides read TGCGCCAGCAGCGTACGGGGAGATACGCAGTATTTT. Protein sequence: CASSVRGDTQYF.

This rearrangement joins TRBV6-5 to TRBJ2-5; 8 bases match TRBD2. Per the germline V gene, CDR1 is MNHEY and CDR2 is SVGAGI. The CDR3 runs 14 residues. Trimming at V came to 3 bases and at J to 3 bases, leaving 3 bases not matched to a gene. The CDR3 here is CASSYSGGKETQYF. The DNA of the CDR3 is TGTGCCAGCAGTTATTCGGGGGGGAAAGAGACCCAGTACTTC.

This rearrangement joins TRBV9 to TRBJ1-1; perhaps TRBD1 as D (5 bases). CDR1 SGDLS and CDR2 YYNGEE come from the germline V gene. Trimming removed 0 bases from V and 1 base from J, with 13 bases in between. This CDR3 is built from 16 residues. The CDR3 DNA follows: TGTGCCAGCAGCGTAGGTTCGTGGGGGGAGAACACTGAAGCTTTCTTT. This sequence encodes CASSVGSWGENTEAFF.

The chain has TRBV7-9 and TRBJ1-5; TRBD1 aligns across 8 bases. V shed 1 base and J 9 bases; nucleotides not matched to a gene: 8. Germline assignment: CDR1 SEHNR and CDR2 FQNEAQ (reference sequence). The CDR3 is 15 residues long. The CDR3 coding sequence is TGTGCCAGCAGCTTAGGGACAGGGTCCATGTGGCCCCAGCATTTT. It translates to CASSLGTGSMWPQHF.

There are a few counts of this clone. The rearrangement links TRBV2 to TRBJ1-1; 7 nucleotides match TRBD1. Germline assignment: CDR1 SNHLY and CDR2 FYNNEI. V lost 7 bases, J lost 10 bases, and 18 bases stayed unmatched. This CDR3 is built from 15 residues. The CDR3 reads CASIPDGLQGGGAFF. The CDR3 region has the DNA TGTGCCAGCATCCCCGATGGCCTCCAGGGGGGCGGAGCTTTCTTT.

V gene TRBV9 combines with J gene TRBJ1-1; 7 bases map to TRBD1. The germline V gene encodes CDR1 SGDLS and CDR2 YYNGEE. V shed 0 bases and J 6 bases; nucleotides not matched to a gene: 14. This CDR3 is 17 amino acids long. The CDR3, as DNA: TGTGCCAGCAGCGTAGGGGACAGCGGTTTAATATTTGCTGAAGCTTTCTTT. This gives the protein CASSVGDSGLIFAEAFF.

The CDR3 DNA is TGTGCCAGCAGTGACCTGGGGAGCTCTGGGGCCAACGTCCTGACTTTC. Its protein is CASSDLGSSGANVLTF. The J gene is TRBJ2-6, the V gene TRBV6-4, with a weak D call TRBD2 (5 bases). Per the germline V gene, CDR1 is MRHNA and CDR2 is SNTAGT. V lost 2 bases to trimming and J lost 0 bases, with 8 bases between them. The CDR3 contains 16 residues.

The chain has TRBV28 and TRBJ1-2; 9 nucleotides line up with TRBD1. Unmatched junction bases numbered 17, after V lost 10 bases and J lost 2 bases. The CDR3 is 17 residues long. In germline, CDR1 is MDHEN, CDR2 SYDVKM. DNA of the CDR3: TGTGCCATCCCCCGGCTGGACAGGGGCGATGGGAACTATGGCTACACCTTC. This gives the protein CAIPRLDRGDGNYGYTF.

The V gene is TRBV2, the J gene TRBJ1-2, with 8 bases fitting TRBD1. CDR1 and CDR2 (germline): SNHLY, FYNNEI. The V segment lost 7 bases and the J segment 0 bases; nucleotides outside the gene matches: 10. The CDR3 contains 16 residues. The CDR3 DNA follows: TGTGCCAGCAAGGAGGACAGGGCCACAACTAACTATGGCTACACCTTC. Translating gives CASKEDRATTNYGYTF.

A word on this clone: In the same sample, other DNA sequences code for this CDR3. The chain has TRBV28 and TRBJ1-5; maybe TRBD1 (5 bases). Trimming shortened V by 2 bases and J by 2 bases, and 7 bases separated the two germline ends. The CDR3 runs 14 residues. CDR1 is MDHEN, CDR2 SYDVKM, per germline. CDR3 amino acids: CASSLGGGNQPQHF. CDR3 sequence (DNA): TGTGCCAGCAGTTTAGGAGGGGGCAATCAGCCCCAGCATTTT.

This rearrangement joins TRBV28 to TRBJ2-5, with a weak D call TRBD2 (6 bases). The germline gives CDR1 MDHEN, CDR2 SYDVKM. V was pared by 7 bases and J by 5 bases, with 32 bases between. CDR3 size: 19 residues. CDR3 residues: CASTLRYPEGGPVEETQYF. CDR3 bases: TGTGCCAGCACTCTCCGATACCCGGAGGGAGGACCGGTAGAGGAGACCCAGTACTTC.

The gene calls are TRBV7-2 and TRBJ2-7; 10 positions match TRBD2. CDR1 SGHTA and CDR2 FQGNSA come from the germline V gene. The CDR3 has 14 residues. The trim removed 5 bases at V and 2 bases at J, leaving 3 bases unmatched. The CDR3 spells CASSLGLAAYEQYF. The CDR3 DNA reads TGTGCCAGCAGCCTCGGACTAGCGGCCTACGAGCAGTACTTC.

The chain combines TRBV5-1 with TRBJ2-1; 13 nucleotides line up with TRBD2. Germline CDR1 and CDR2: SGHRS and YFSETQ. This CDR3 is built from 18 residues. Losses at the gene ends were 2 bases for V and 6 bases for J; bases not matched to a gene: 11. CDR3 in DNA: TGCGCCAGCAGCTTAGGGACTAGCGGGGCCGGGCCCTCCAATGAGCAGTTCTTC. The encoded protein is CASSLGTSGAGPSNEQFF.

The chain has TRBV5-1 and TRBJ1-1; 9 nucleotides agree with TRBD1. V lost 3 bases to trimming and J lost 0 bases; unmatched junction nucleotides: 6. The CDR3 runs to 16 residues. The V gene's germline CDR1 is SGHRS and CDR2 YFSETQ. In DNA, the CDR3 is TGCGCCAGCAGCTCCAGGACAGGGGATGTGAACACTGAAGCTTTCTTT. It is translated as CASSSRTGDVNTEAFF.

The rearrangement joins TRBV5-1 to TRBJ2-7, with 9 nucleotides matching TRBD1. Germline V gene lookup returns CDR1 SGHRS and CDR2 YFSETQ. The CDR3 loop spans 14 amino acids. The V segment lost 9 bases and the J segment 4 bases; nucleotides outside the gene matches: 11. The CDR3 is CATSPGTGFYEQYF. DNA of the CDR3: TGCGCCACCTCCCCCGGGACAGGGTTTTACGAGCAGTACTTC.

The genes are TRBV2 and TRBJ2-7; 8 bases align to TRBD2. CDR3 length equals 14 residues. CDR1 is SNHLY, CDR2 FYNNEI, per germline. The V gene end was trimmed by 4 bases and the J gene end by 6 bases; junction bases not matched to a gene: 8. CDR3 sequence (DNA): TGTGCCAGCAGTGTGAGGCTAGCGGGTGGCGAGCAGTACTTC. As protein: CASSVRLAGGEQYF.

CDR3 DNA sequence: TGTGCCAGCAGCACGTCGACAGGGGGAAGCAATCAGCCCCAGCATTTT. This codes for CASSTSTGGSNQPQHF. This chain connects TRBV5-4 to TRBJ1-5; 9 positions match TRBD1. The V gene end was trimmed by 4 bases and the J gene end by 1 base; junction bases not matched to a gene: 6. The germline gives CDR1 SGHNT, CDR2 YYREEE (reference sequence). The CDR3 length is 16 residues.

The rearrangement joins TRBV5-1 to TRBJ2-1; D is possibly TRBD2 (7 bases). The germline V gene has CDR1 SGHRS and CDR2 YFSETQ. Deletions cut 4 bases from V and 0 bases from J, with 14 bases between. The CDR3 loop spans 16 amino acids. CDR3 sequence: CASSRGGDPSYNEQFF. The CDR3 nucleotides are TGCGCCAGCAGCAGGGGGGGGGACCCCTCCTACAATGAGCAGTTCTTC. Full variable domain (rest looked up from reference TRBV5-1 and TRBJ2-1): KAGVTQTPRYLIKTRGQQVTLSCSPISGHRSVSWYQQTPGQGLQFLFEYFSETQRNKGNFPGRFSGRQFSNSRSEMNVSTLELGDSALYLCASSRGGDPSYNEQFFGPGTRLTVL.

The J gene is TRBJ2-3, the V gene TRBV27, with 7 bases fitting TRBD2. The CDR3 totals 14 residues. The J segment lost 0 bases and the V segment lost 5 bases, leaving 2 bases of the junction unmatched. The germline V gene has CDR1 MNHEY and CDR2 SMNVEV (reference sequence). Written as DNA, the CDR3 is TGTGCCAGCAGTCCGCGGGAGAGCACAGATACGCAGTATTTT. Residues: CASSPRESTDTQYF.

This rearrangement joins TRBV27 to TRBJ1-1; D perhaps matches TRBD1 (6 bases). V lost 0 bases and J 3 bases, leaving 17 bases between the germline ends. The CDR3 spans 17 residues. In germline, CDR1 is MNHEY, CDR2 SMNVEV (reference sequence). CDR3 nucleotides: TGTGCCAGCAGTTTATCGGGGACACTAAAGGCGGACACTGAAGCTTTCTTT. It translates to CASSLSGTLKADTEAFF.